The rows below give T cell receptor beta chains drawn from one sample of a study of post-analysis software for immune sequencing data. TCRdb reprocessed the PCR reads via MiXCR and lists one record per CDR3 protein. The sample includes 350,000 to 450,000 distinct CDR3 sequences, about 39% of them seen just once. The sequencing sample was made of blood. Receptors were obtained from a girl aged 2 to 10 with multiple sclerosis. The CDR3 runs from the conserved cysteine through the conserved F or W. Each record gives: V gene, J gene, clone size, D gene, CDR3 DNA, CDR3 protein. A D gene is named only where the DNA matches it firmly. Expanded clones get a size class; other rows say once, few or many, or leave the size out.

V: TRBV5-1
J: TRBJ1-2
size: .
D: TRBD1
DNA: TGCGCCAGCAGCTTGATGGCAGGACAGGGAAACTATGGCTACACCTTC
CDR3: CASSLMAGQGNYGYTF

V: TRBV25-1
J: TRBJ1-1
size: many
D: TRBD1
DNA: TGTGCCAGCAGTGAATGGAGCTCAGGGGGTGCCACTGAAGCTTTCTTT
CDR3: CASSEWSSGGATEAFF

V: TRBV5-1
J: TRBJ2-1
size: .
D: .
DNA: TGCGCCAGCAGCGTACGGACAGATTCCTACAATGAGCAGTTCTTC
CDR3: CASSVRTDSYNEQFF

V: TRBV10-1
J: TRBJ2-5
size: .
D: TRBD2
DNA: TGCGCCAGCAGTACGACTAGCGGGGGGCCGGAGACCCAGTACTTC
CDR3: CASSTTSGGPETQYF

V: TRBV7-9
J: TRBJ1-1
size: .
D: TRBD1
DNA: TGTGCCAGCAGCTTACCTGGACAGGGGCCGAACACTGAAGCTTTCTTT
CDR3: CASSLPGQGPNTEAFF

V: TRBV12-3/TRBV12-4
J: TRBJ2-3
size: .
D: TRBD2
DNA: TGTGCCAGCAGTGCAACCGGACTAGGCCCCTCCACAGATACGCAGTATTTT
CDR3: CASSATGLGPSTDTQYF

V: TRBV28
J: TRBJ2-7
size: few
D: TRBD2
DNA: TGTGCCAGCGGACTAGCGGAGATCTACGAGCAGTACTTC
CDR3: CASGLAEIYEQYF

V: TRBV5-5
J: TRBJ2-4
size: few
D: TRBD1
DNA: TGTGCCAGCAGCTTGGTGGGGGACAGGGGAATAGGGGCCAAAAACATTCAGTACTTC
CDR3: CASSLVGDRGIGAKNIQYF

V: TRBV7-2
J: TRBJ1-5
size: .
D: TRBD1
DNA: TGTGCCAGCAGCAAGACAGGGGCGCTCAATCAGCCCCAGCATTTT
CDR3: CASSKTGALNQPQHF

V: TRBV29-1
J: TRBJ1-2
size: .
D: .
DNA: TGCATCGCCTCAGAATCTAGTTATTTTGACTATGGCTACACCTTC
CDR3: CIASESSYFDYGYTF

V: TRBV5-5
J: TRBJ2-1
size: few
D: TRBD2
DNA: TGTGCCAGCAGCAACCCGGGACTAGCGTTTTACAATGAGCAGTTCTTC
CDR3: CASSNPGLAFYNEQFF

V: TRBV7-3
J: TRBJ2-3
size: few
D: .
DNA: TGTGCCAGCAGCCCCTCCGGACTCAGCACAGATACGCAGTATTTT
CDR3: CASSPSGLSTDTQYF

V: TRBV6-1
J: TRBJ2-1
size: .
D: .
DNA: TGTGCCAGCATCCGGGGAGAACCCTACGATGAGCAGTTCTTC
CDR3: CASIRGEPYDEQFF

V: TRBV29-1
J: TRBJ2-3
size: many
D: .
DNA: TGCAGCGGTTCCCTGTGGGGGGAGACAGATACGCAGTATTTT
CDR3: CSGSLWGETDTQYF

V: TRBV27
J: TRBJ1-2
size: .
D: TRBD1
DNA: TGTGCCAGCAGCTCGAGGCCAGGGGGGGATTTCTATGGTCGCTACACCTTC
CDR3: CASSSRPGGDFYGRYTF

V: TRBV6-2/TRBV6-3
J: TRBJ2-1
size: few
D: TRBD2
DNA: TGTGCCAGCAGTTTGTATGGACTAGCGGTATACAATGAGCAGTTCTTC
CDR3: CASSLYGLAVYNEQFF

V: TRBV12-3/TRBV12-4
J: TRBJ2-7
size: few
D: .
DNA: TGTGCCAGCAGCCAACTAGCTGACGTTCACTACGAGCAGTACTTC
CDR3: CASSQLADVHYEQYF

V: TRBV28
J: TRBJ2-7
size: .
D: TRBD2
DNA: TGTGCCAGCAGTCCCTTAGCGGGGGTCCGATACGAGCAGTACTTC
CDR3: CASSPLAGVRYEQYF

V: TRBV20-1
J: TRBJ2-7
size: .
D: TRBD1
DNA: TGCAGTGCTAGAGATCTAGGACAGGACTACGAGCAGTACTTC
CDR3: CSARDLGQDYEQYF

V: TRBV12-3/TRBV12-4
J: TRBJ2-1
size: .
D: .
DNA: TGTGCCAGCAGTTTTGCCCAGGGGCCCAGCAATGAGCAGTTCTTC
CDR3: CASSFAQGPSNEQFF

V: TRBV6-5
J: TRBJ2-3
size: .
D: TRBD2
DNA: TGTGCCAGCAGTTTCTCGAGTGAGGGGACTAGCGGGGGCTCAGATACGCAGTATTTT
CDR3: CASSFSSEGTSGGSDTQYF

V: TRBV9
J: TRBJ2-3
size: .
D: TRBD2
DNA: TGTGCCAGAAGCGTAGCTACGGGATGGGGCGGGAGAACAGATACGCAGTATTTT
CDR3: CARSVATGWGGRTDTQYF

V: TRBV19
J: TRBJ2-1
size: .
D: .
DNA: TGTGCCAGTAGTATAACCCCCGTCAATGAGCAGTTCTTC
CDR3: CASSITPVNEQFF

V: TRBV15
J: TRBJ1-2
size: .
D: .
DNA: TGTGCCACCAGCAGAGGACAGAGCTCTAACTATGGCTACACCTTC
CDR3: CATSRGQSSNYGYTF

V: TRBV13
J: TRBJ2-1
size: few
D: .
DNA: TGTGCCAGCAGCGATAATACAGGGATCAATGAGCAGTTCTTC
CDR3: CASSDNTGINEQFF

V: TRBV25-1
J: TRBJ2-3
size: few
D: .
DNA: TGTGCCAGCAGTGTAGGTTTATATACGCAGTATTTT
CDR3: CASSVGLYTQYF

V: TRBV28
J: TRBJ2-7
size: .
D: .
DNA: TGTGCCAGCAGTTTTCCGCAGAGACAAACCTACGAGCAGTACTTC
CDR3: CASSFPQRQTYEQYF

V: TRBV11-2
J: TRBJ2-7
size: .
D: TRBD2
DNA: TGTGCCAGCAGCGCAACCGGGACTAGCGGGAGGTCAGGCTACGAGCAGTACTTC
CDR3: CASSATGTSGRSGYEQYF

V: TRBV6-2/TRBV6-3
J: TRBJ1-5
size: .
D: .
DNA: TGTGCCAGCAGTTACGCCCCATACGTCAATCAGCCCCAGCATTTT
CDR3: CASSYAPYVNQPQHF

V: TRBV10-3
J: TRBJ2-7
size: few
D: TRBD1
DNA: TGTGCCATCAGGGATGGACAGGGTGGGGCGACCTACGAGCAGTACTTC
CDR3: CAIRDGQGGATYEQYF

V: TRBV6-5
J: TRBJ2-1
size: few
D: .
DNA: TGTGCCAGCAGTATGGGGAGATTATACAATGAGCAGTTCTTC
CDR3: CASSMGRLYNEQFF

V: TRBV4-1
J: TRBJ1-4
size: .
D: .
DNA: TGCGCCAGCAGCCATCTATATGAAAAACTGTTTTTT
CDR3: CASSHLYEKLFF

V: TRBV15
J: TRBJ2-1
size: .
D: TRBD2
DNA: TGTGCCACCAGCAGAGATGGCAGGGGACTAGCCGATGAGCAGTTCTTC
CDR3: CATSRDGRGLADEQFF

V: TRBV4-2
J: TRBJ2-3
size: .
D: .
DNA: TGTGCCAGCAGATCTCTTTTAGGTTCGACGGATACGCAGTATTTT
CDR3: CASRSLLGSTDTQYF

V: TRBV28
J: TRBJ2-5
size: few
D: .
DNA: TGTGCCAGCAGCCCTGTTTGGGGGGAGGAGACCCAGTACTTC
CDR3: CASSPVWGEETQYF

V: TRBV29-1
J: TRBJ2-1
size: few
D: TRBD2
DNA: TGCAGCGGAAACGGGGGGGGCCGTTCCTACAATGAGCAGTTCTTC
CDR3: CSGNGGGRSYNEQFF

V: TRBV12-3/TRBV12-4
J: TRBJ1-2
size: few
D: .
DNA: TGTGCCAAACTCTCCCTAGTAGGCCGTTATGGCTACACCTTC
CDR3: CAKLSLVGRYGYTF

V: TRBV30
J: TRBJ1-2
size: few
D: .
DNA: TGTGCCTGGATCCGGCCCGGCGGCTACACCTTC
CDR3: CAWIRPGGYTF

V: TRBV29-1
J: TRBJ2-1
size: .
D: TRBD1
DNA: TGCAGCGTTCGGGGACAGAGATACAATGAGCAGTTCTTC
CDR3: CSVRGQRYNEQFF

V: TRBV29-1
J: TRBJ2-7
size: .
D: .
DNA: TGCAGCGTTGAATCCCGAGGAGCTGGCGAGCAGTACTTC
CDR3: CSVESRGAGEQYF

V: TRBV7-9
J: TRBJ1-1
size: .
D: .
DNA: TGTGCCAGCAGCGGCCCACAGGGAGTTGAAGCTTTCTTT
CDR3: CASSGPQGVEAFF

V: TRBV13
J: TRBJ1-5
size: .
D: .
DNA: TGTGCCAGCAGCTCCGGTGTGGGAAGGAACCAGCCCCAGCATTTT
CDR3: CASSSGVGRNQPQHF

V: TRBV7-9
J: TRBJ1-6
size: .
D: .
DNA: TGTGCCAGCAGCTTTTGGCCGGGTAGCTCCTATAATTCACCCCTCCACTTT
CDR3: CASSFWPGSSYNSPLHF

V: TRBV7-2
J: TRBJ2-7
size: .
D: .
DNA: TGTGCCAGCAGCTTAGTACACGGGTTGGATTGGCAGTACTTC
CDR3: CASSLVHGLDWQYF

V: TRBV12-3/TRBV12-4
J: TRBJ2-7
size: .
D: .
DNA: .
CDR3: CASSTSGSYEQYF

V: TRBV3-1
J: TRBJ1-5
size: .
D: TRBD1
DNA: TGTGCCAGCAGCCCGGGACAGGGGTCGGTTCAGCCCCAGCATTTT
CDR3: CASSPGQGSVQPQHF

V: TRBV7-2
J: TRBJ1-5
size: .
D: TRBD1
DNA: TGTGCCAGCAGACTCGATACAGGGGTCAATCAGCCCCAGCATTTT
CDR3: CASRLDTGVNQPQHF

V: TRBV20-1
J: TRBJ2-7
size: .
D: TRBD1
DNA: TGCAGTGCTAGAGTTGTCGCAGGGGGTGTACCCTACGAGCAGTACTTC
CDR3: CSARVVAGGVPYEQYF

V: TRBV5-6
J: TRBJ1-1
size: few
D: .
DNA: TGTGCCAGCAGCCAACAGGGACCTGAAGCTTTCTTT
CDR3: CASSQQGPEAFF

V: TRBV27
J: TRBJ1-4
size: .
D: .
DNA: TGTGCCAGCAGTCCAGAATATGGGAGGGAAAAACTGTTTTTT
CDR3: CASSPEYGREKLFF

V: TRBV3-1
J: TRBJ2-1
size: few
D: TRBD2
DNA: TGTGCCAGCAGCCCCGGGCTAGCGGGTGAGCAGTTCTTC
CDR3: CASSPGLAGEQFF

V: TRBV7-3
J: TRBJ2-6
size: few
D: TRBD1
DNA: TGTGCCAGCAGCTTACGTGGACAGGCTGCTGGCGCTGGGGCCAACGTCCTGACTTTC
CDR3: CASSLRGQAAGAGANVLTF

V: TRBV25-1
J: TRBJ1-4
size: .
D: .
DNA: TGTGCCAGCAGTGAACAACCGACAGCTTTTAATGAAAAACTGTTTTTT
CDR3: CASSEQPTAFNEKLFF

V: TRBV7-2
J: TRBJ2-1
size: .
D: TRBD2
DNA: TGCGCCAGCAGCTTATCTCGACTACTAGCGGGGCACAATGAGCAGTTCTTC
CDR3: CASSLSRLLAGHNEQFF

V: TRBV9
J: TRBJ1-6
size: .
D: TRBD1
DNA: TGTGCCAGCAGCGTAACGACCGGGACAGGGGATTCACCCCTCCACTTT
CDR3: CASSVTTGTGDSPLHF

V: TRBV20-1
J: TRBJ1-4
size: .
D: .
DNA: TGCAGTGCTAGAGTCGTGGAATCGGGAGAAAAACTGTTTTTT
CDR3: CSARVVESGEKLFF